One sample yielded the 7 T cell receptor beta chains listed below, sequenced in a study of radiotherapy plus CTLA-4 blockade in lung cancer. Sequencing used immunoSEQ multiplex PCR; TCRdb keeps in-frame clones, though not all of them. The table lists approximately 50,000 clones, approximately 82% of them singletons. The sample was peripheral blood, taken from a patient treated with radiotherapy plus ipilimumab. The receptors here all came from a human donor with non-small cell lung cancer whose response to radiotherapy plus ipilimumab could not be evaluated.

J is TRBJ2-7 and V is TRBV10-1; D is possibly TRBD1 (5 bases). V was shortened by 3 bases and J by 2 bases, with 8 bases between the two germline ends. Germline assignment: CDR1 WNHNN and CDR2 SYGVQD (reference sequence). The CDR3 is 13 amino acids. The CDR3 loop is CASSEGRAYEQYF. The CDR3 DNA reads as TGCGCCAGCAGTGAAGGCAGGGCCTACGAGCAGTACTTC.

This clone occurred a few times. This chain connects TRBV28 to TRBJ1-1; unclear D gene. Trimming left V 6 bases short and J 4 bases short, with 9 bases between. Germline V gene data show CDR1 as MDHEN and CDR2 as SYDVKM. This CDR3 has 12 residues. Here the CDR3 DNA reads TGTGCCAGCAGCCGTTGGAGCACTGAAGCTTTCTTT. Its translation: CASSRWSTEAFF.

As DNA, the CDR3 is TGTGCCAGTACCCTTCTGATCCCGGGCACTGAAGCTTTCTTT. It codes for CASTLLIPGTEAFF. The chain carries TRBV19 and TRBJ1-1; D unresolved. V was clipped by 7 bases and J by 4 bases, with 16 bases between them. From germline, CDR1 is LNHDA and CDR2 SQIVND (reference sequence). This CDR3 comprises 14 residues.

V usage is TRBV10-3 and J usage is TRBJ1-1, with 11 bases that match TRBD1. Germline trimming cut 10 bases from V and 5 bases from J; bases unmatched to any gene: 9. The CDR3 loop spans 14 amino acids. The V gene's germline CDR1 is ENHRY and CDR2 SYGVKD. CDR3 DNA: TGTGCCACCGAAACGGACAGGGGGCGTACTGAAGCTTTCTTT. Amino acid sequence: CATETDRGRTEAFF.

On this clone: The junction differs from germline at one of its ends, possibly a read error. The chain recombines TRBV5-1 with TRBJ1-1, with TRBD1 matching 9 bases. From germline, CDR1 is SGHRS and CDR2 YFSETQ. The CDR3 is made up of 15 amino acids. The CDR3 region is CASSFNRGRGTEVFF. For the CDR3, the DNA is TGCGCCAGCAGCTTTAACAGGGGGCGCGGCACTGAAGTTTTCTTT.

The J gene is TRBJ2-6, the V gene TRBV2; D gene unclear. Germline V gene lookup returns CDR1 SNHLY and CDR2 FYNNEI. CDR3 length: 14 residues. The germline V and J ends were trimmed by 4 bases and 4 bases, with 8 bases remaining between them. CDR3 protein: CASSGAIGANVLTF. For the CDR3, the DNA is TGTGCCAGCAGTGGCGCCATCGGGGCCAACGTCCTGACTTTC.

The V gene is TRBV18, the J gene TRBJ2-1; D remains ambiguous. The CDR3 loop spans 13 amino acids. The V gene lost 4 bases and the J gene lost 4 bases, with 8 bases spanning the gap. The germline gives CDR1 KGHSH, CDR2 LQKENI. The CDR3, as DNA: TGTGCCAGCTCACGAGGCCTTTACAATGAGCAGTTCTTC. Translation: CASSRGLYNEQFF.